This T cell receptor (beta chain) was profiled in a study of T cells in Graves' hyperthyroidism and ophthalmopathy. For the study at large: Specimen type is peripheral blood, collected at initial diagnosis prior to any treatment.

The V and J ends lost 5 bases and 7 bases respectively, with 11 bases between them. The CDR3 spans 13 residues. Looked up from germline, CDR1 is MNHNS and CDR2 is SASEGT. Study-wide results and caveats: Researchers found most expanded thyroid clonotypes above 0.001 in blood as well.

RNA transcripts gave rise to amplified TCR beta CDR3 regions. The HTBI primer set served for first-round RT-PCR of the TCR CDR3. Via MiXCR, TCRdb re-called the multiplex PCR reads, giving one row per CDR3 protein. The sample has approximately 740,000 distinct CDR3 sequences, about 14% seen once. Patients were excluded for uncontrolled infection, other autoimmune disease, pregnancy or lactation. The diagnostic basis comprised clinical symptoms, serum thyroxine and TRAb, thyroid ultrasound and orbital computed tomography. This clonotype was observed a few times. Antigen unknown. The clonotype originates from a woman younger than 30 with Graves' hyperthyroidism. The sample taken for sequencing was blood. The chain links TRBV6-1 to TRBJ1-4, with unresolved D. CDR3 amino acids: CASSQELREKLFF. Written as DNA, the CDR3 is TGTGCCAGCAGTCAGGAATTGCGTGAAAAACTGTTTTTT.